The rows below give T cell receptor beta chains drawn from one sample of a study of cytomegalovirus exposure and HLA in healthy donors. Clones were sequenced by immunoSEQ multiplex PCR, and TCRdb holds only the in-frame ones, with some missing. This table holds about 89,000 clones, 63% found once. The specimen sequenced was PBMCs. Every receptor here comes from a woman aged 30 to 39 in good health and CMV-seronegative. Both conserved end residues are part of each CDR3. The D gene is left open where the match is weak. For some rows the clone size is stated as once, few or many, or as a class when expanded; others skip it.

>TRBJ2-1|-|TRBD1|TRBV18
TGTGCCAGCTCACCTGGGGGACAGACTTTCAATGAGCAGTTCTTC
CASSPGGQTFNEQFF
>TRBJ1-4|-|-|TRBV27
TGTGCCAGCAGATCACAGGGACCTAATGAAAAACTGTTTTTT
CASRSQGPNEKLFF
>TRBJ1-1|once|-|TRBV13
TGTGCCAGCAGCTTAAAACAGCCGAACACTGAAGCTTTCTTT
CASSLKQPNTEAFF
>TRBJ1-4|-|TRBD1|TRBV10-3
TGTGCCATCAGTGAGTCCCGGACAGGGGGCGGAGCTAATGAAAAACTGTTTTTT
CAISESRTGGGANEKLFF
>TRBJ1-5|few|-|TRBV28
TGTGCCAGCTGGCGGGGTTGGAAGGGTGGAACCGATCAGCCCCAGCATTTT
CASWRGWKGGTDQPQHF
>TRBJ2-3|-|-|TRBV6-4
TGTGCCAGCAGTGACAGGGGGAGCACAGATACGCAGTATTTT
CASSDRGSTDTQYF
>TRBJ2-4|-|-|TRBV6-1
TGTGCCAGCAGCCAGGGCCCCAAAAACATTCAGTACTTC
CASSQGPKNIQYF
>TRBJ2-7|-|-|TRBV5-1
TGCGCCAGCAGCTTGGCAGGGCCGCAGTACTTC
CASSLAGPQYF
>TRBJ2-7|few|TRBD1|TRBV6-6
TGTGCCAGCAGTGAGACAGGGGGCTGGGCCTACGAGCAGTACTTC
CASSETGGWAYEQYF
>TRBJ2-2|few|-|TRBV28
TGTGCCAGCAGTTTAGGAGGGTCGGGAGTGGGGACCGGGGAGCTGTTTTTT
CASSLGGSGVGTGELFF
>TRBJ2-3|-|TRBD1|TRBV28
TGTGCCAGCAGTCCTCAGGGGGCAAGGACAGATACGCAGTATTTT
CASSPQGARTDTQYF
>TRBJ1-3|-|TRBD1|TRBV7-9
TGTGCCCCCGGGGACAGGGGTAATGGAAACACCATATATTTT
CAPGDRGNGNTIYF
>TRBJ1-5|once|-|TRBV7-9
TGTGCCAGCAGTTCCACTAGTGGCCAGCCCCAGCATTTT
CASSSTSGQPQHF
>TRBJ2-7|few|-|TRBV28
TGTGCCAGCAGCCCTACAGGTTCAGGCTCCTACGAGCAGTACTTC
CASSPTGSGSYEQYF
>TRBJ1-2|-|-|TRBV5-1
TGCGCCAGCAGCATCGCAGGTCCTCGGTCTGGCTACACCTTC
CASSIAGPRSGYTF
>TRBJ2-7|few|-|TRBV11-2
TGTGCCAGCAGCGTAGAACTCTTACCCTACGAGCAGTACTTC
CASSVELLPYEQYF